This T cell receptor (beta chain) comes out of a study of Ad26.COV2.S vaccination and SARS-CoV-2 variants. Study information: By the intramuscular route, Ad26.COV2.S was given once, or twice 56 days apart.

There are 12 residues in the CDR3. The V segment lost 2 bases and the J segment 11 bases; nucleotides outside the gene matches: 2. Germline CDR1 reads MNHEY; CDR2 reads SVGEGT. Treatment defined: roughly 19 received Ad26.COV2.S at low or high dose, single or two shots; several received placebo; per-sample allocation not given. All samples were drawn on day 63, counting from the first vaccine or placebo injection. Here immunoSEQ multiplex PCR was the method, and the copy in TCRdb shows in-frame clones only, minus some. The sample includes fewer than 900,000 clones, approximately 88% seen only once; the top ten take around 1.5%.

This TCR derives from a person aged 18-60 years who received the Ad26.COV2.S COVID-19 vaccine or a placebo. This chain uses TRBV6-2 or TRBV6-3 with TRBJ1-5, with TRBD1 identical over 8 bases. The sample here was peripheral blood, taken in a trial of Ad26.COV2.S vaccine versus placebo. CDR3 protein: CASSYAGQAQHF. CDR3 coding DNA: TGTGCCAGCAGTTACGCGGGACAGGCCCAGCATTTT.